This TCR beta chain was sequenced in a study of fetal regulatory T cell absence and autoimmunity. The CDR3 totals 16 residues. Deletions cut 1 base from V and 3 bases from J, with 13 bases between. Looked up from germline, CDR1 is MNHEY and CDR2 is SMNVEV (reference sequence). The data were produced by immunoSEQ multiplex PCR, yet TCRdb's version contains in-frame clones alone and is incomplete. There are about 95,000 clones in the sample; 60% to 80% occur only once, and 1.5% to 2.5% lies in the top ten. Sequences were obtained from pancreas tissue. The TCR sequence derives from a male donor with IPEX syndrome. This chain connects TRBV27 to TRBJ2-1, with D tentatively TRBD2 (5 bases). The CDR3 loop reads CASSLWPERVYNEQFF. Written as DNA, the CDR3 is TGTGCCAGCAGTTTATGGCCGGAGAGGGTCTACAATGAGCAGTTCTTC.